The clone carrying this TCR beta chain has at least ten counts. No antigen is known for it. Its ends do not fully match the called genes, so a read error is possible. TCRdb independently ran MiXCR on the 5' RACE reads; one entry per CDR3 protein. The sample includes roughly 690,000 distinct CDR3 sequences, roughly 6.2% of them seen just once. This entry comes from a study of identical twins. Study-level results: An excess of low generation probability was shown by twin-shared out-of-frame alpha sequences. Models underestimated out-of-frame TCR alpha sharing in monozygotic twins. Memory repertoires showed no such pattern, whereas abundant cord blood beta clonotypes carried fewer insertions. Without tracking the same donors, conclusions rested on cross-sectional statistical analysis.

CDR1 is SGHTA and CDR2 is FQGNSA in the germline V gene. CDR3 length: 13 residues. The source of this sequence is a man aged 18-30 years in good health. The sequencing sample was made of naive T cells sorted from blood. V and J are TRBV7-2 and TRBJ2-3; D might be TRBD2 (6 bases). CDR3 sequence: CASSVAVPDTQYF. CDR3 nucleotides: TGTGCCAGCAGCGTAGCGGTCCCAGATACGCAGTATTTT. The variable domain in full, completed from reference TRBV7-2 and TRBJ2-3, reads GAGVSQSPSNKVTEKGKDVELRCDPISGHTALYWYRQSLGQGLEFLIYFQGNSAPDKSGLPSDRFSAERTGGSVSTLTIQRTQQEDSAVYLCASSVAVPDTQYFGPGTRLTVL.